The clone carrying this T cell receptor (beta chain) was seen ten or more times. TCR beta CDR3 regions were amplified from RNA transcripts. Using the HTBI primer set, a first-round RT-PCR was run on the TCR CDR3. Each CDR3 protein gets one entry after TCRdb re-called the multiplex PCR reads with MiXCR. Of fewer than 600,000 distinct CDR3 sequences in the sample, approximately 15% are singletons; the top ten hold over 15%. The data derive from a study of T cells in Graves' hyperthyroidism and ophthalmopathy. The study left out patients who had uncontrolled infection, other autoimmune disease, pregnancy or lactation. The TCR comes from a woman between 18 and 29 years old with Graves' hyperthyroidism. Sequenced sample: blood.

This chain's CDR3 is CASSYSTTDQPQHF. CDR3 coding DNA: TGTGCCAGCAGTTACTCGACCACCGATCAGCCCCAGCATTTT. This rearrangement joins TRBV6-5 to TRBJ1-5; D not certain. Germline V gives CDR1 MNHEY, CDR2 SVGAGI. CDR3 length: 14 amino acids. The V end was cut by 0 bases, the J end by 5 bases, with 8 bases between.